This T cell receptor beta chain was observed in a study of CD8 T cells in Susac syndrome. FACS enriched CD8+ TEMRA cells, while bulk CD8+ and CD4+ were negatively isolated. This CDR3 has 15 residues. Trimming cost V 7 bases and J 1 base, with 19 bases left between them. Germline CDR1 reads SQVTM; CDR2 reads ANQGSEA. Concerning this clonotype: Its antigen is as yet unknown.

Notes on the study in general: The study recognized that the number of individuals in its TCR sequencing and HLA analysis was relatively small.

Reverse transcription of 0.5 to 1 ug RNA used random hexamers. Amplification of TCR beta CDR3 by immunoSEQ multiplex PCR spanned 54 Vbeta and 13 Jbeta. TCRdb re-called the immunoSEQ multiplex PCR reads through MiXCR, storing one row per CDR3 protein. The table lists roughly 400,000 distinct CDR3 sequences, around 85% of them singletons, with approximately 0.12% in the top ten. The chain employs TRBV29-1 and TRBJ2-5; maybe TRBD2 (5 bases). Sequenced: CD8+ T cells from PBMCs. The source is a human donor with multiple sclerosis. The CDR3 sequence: CSAQWSGGSQETQYF. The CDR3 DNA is TGCAGCGCCCAGTGGAGCGGAGGCAGCCAAGAGACCCAGTACTTC. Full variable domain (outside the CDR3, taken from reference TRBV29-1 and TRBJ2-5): SAVISQKPSRDICQRGTSLTIQCQVDSQVTMMFWYRQQPGQSLTLIATANQGSEATYESGFVIDKFPISRPNLTFSTLTVSNMSPEDSSIYLCSAQWSGGSQETQYFGPGTRLLVL.